What follows is one T cell receptor (beta chain) and its context. Which antigen it targets is not known. No base quality values were provided; no much bigger clone lies one nucleotide off. Using the deep immunoSEQ assay, multiplex PCR amplified TCR CDR3 regions from genomic DNA. Genomic DNA extracted from each cell subset was distributed evenly over all wells of several immunoSEQ 96-well plates, and each plate served as one replicate. For sorted subsets, around 200 ng genomic DNA, equal to 30,000 to 35,000 T cell genomes, was loaded into each replicate PCR. Purified libraries were quantified with a Qubit 3.0 fluorometer, sized on a Bioanalyzer 2100, and re-quantified with the KAPA Library Quantification kit. Every immunoSEQ 96-well plate was sequenced on a separate single-read 150-cycle Illumina NextSeq 550 flow cell. The source study handled its data this way. Because only junctional sequences without quality scores were contained in the immunoSEQ output, filtering matching that applied to full-length reads could not be performed. To assign V/J genes and CDR3, sequences were annotated against IMGT germline references using PyIR, a Python wrapper for IgBLAST v1.9. Reads were removed for weak V/J assignments (E-value above 1e-6), missing CDR3, stop codons, out-of-frame junctions, or ambiguous translated residues. V3J clonotypes were defined as sequences sharing an identical inferred V gene, J gene, and CDR3 amino acid sequence. To compute the percentage overlap between repertoires, the number of shared unique clonotypes was divided by the size of the smaller repertoire. RTK rarefaction, the Chao1 estimator, and Recon v2.1 estimates of unobserved clonotypes were used to assess repertoire richness. For all TCRbeta clonotypes obtained by the gDNA method from several donors, generation probabilities were computed with OLGA. Sourced from immuneACCESS, this table was stored by TCRdb with only in-frame sequences that have V and J called. A share of the clones is absent; for the studies checked, an unresolved V gene accounts for under half, and the remainder has no known explanation. The D gene and trimming were derived from the DNA, and the V and J assignments and clone size from that table. Here the sample has around 720,000 clones; about 80% occur a single time. Together, the top ten hold under 2% of the sample.

CDR1 and CDR2 (LNHDA, SQIVND) derive from the germline V gene (reference sequence). From cysteine to phenylalanine, the CDR3 is 15 amino acids long. Of all the DNA, just the CDR3 is kept, 45 bases in frame from base 1. The junction shows trimming of 8 bases on V and 1 base on J, and the gene matches do not reach 9 bases of it. These data belong to a study of shared clonotypes between healthy human individuals (TCRdb year 2020). As for the study more broadly: A couple of women and a few men aged 18 to 49 years were included in the cohort. For each donor, CD4 naive and CD4 memory were each given three plates, CD8 naive was given two plates, and CD8 memory was given one plate. To estimate repertoire size and how much clonotypes are shared between individuals, the study performed deep sequencing of blood TCR repertoires from roughly five healthy adults. Different laboratories and diverse techniques were used to prepare libraries and sequence TCR repertoires, to increase sequencing depth and limit assay-specific biases. Each donor's leukapheresis produced roughly between roughly 0.94 and 9.5 billion PBMCs. Overall study outcomes, separate from this receptor: Incomplete sequencing was indicated by rarefaction of sorted-subset datasets, despite the large sequencing depth. Naive subsets generally had larger estimated clonotype richness than memory subsets. Sharing across a handful of donors was observed for around 5% of naive CD4, 3% to 3.5% of naive CD8, 2% to 2.5% of memory CD4, and about 0.4% of memory CD8 clonotypes. The small number of donors limited the genetic and exposure-history diversity represented. Pairwise subsampling led to the expectation that sequencing depth would affect the degree of clonotype sharing among donors. Compared with non-shared clonotypes, the clonotypes found in all four sorted-subset donors had higher generation probabilities. Sampling was restricted to blood, and TCR repertoires in tissue are likely to differ from TCR repertoires in blood.

Healthy HIV-negative adults with no recently reported acute infections or vaccinations were included as donors. Every donor was a Caucasian adult residing in Nashville, Tennessee, USA. CD4+ T cells were enriched by magnetic negative selection, after which naive cells were positively selected on CD45RA and the negative fraction was taken as the memory subset. Blood was collected by leukapheresis, and PBMCs were isolated by Ficoll-Histopaque density gradient centrifugation and then cryopreserved in liquid nitrogen vapor phase. Analytical flow cytometry was used to check the purity and quantity of each magnetically sorted T cell population. Each sorted fraction had its genomic DNA isolated and then quantified by UV absorbance on a Nanodrop 2000c.

Source material: memory CD4+ T cells sorted from blood. Interpreted using the paper, the cell subset or site label stands for: CD45RA-negative fraction. The V gene is TRBV19 and the J gene is TRBJ2-5; 8 bases in between match TRBD2. This clonotype was sampled from a woman in her 30s in good health. The CDR3 protein: CASARGGAAQETQYF. The nucleotide sequence reads as follows: TGTGCCAGTGCTCGGGGGGGAGCGGCCCAAGAGACCCAGTACTTC.